This T cell receptor beta chain came from a study of blood T cell repertoires in COVID-19. For the study at large: Both acute and convalescent COVID-19 samples were obtained from the United States, Italy and Spain. Sources were T cells, B-cell-depleted T cells, or PBMCs; the material itself was cDNA or gDNA.

Source study methods: Reference gene primers were amplified, and this amplification served to estimate nucleated cell counts. The assay was immunoSEQ multiplex PCR, and TCRdb's table has in-frame clones only and misses some. The DNA was the basis for D and trimming; V, J and clone size are from that table. Of roughly 50,000 clones listed, 70% to 90% were seen once; the top ten hold over 10%. The specimen was peripheral blood. This sequence originates from a human donor in a cohort sampled during active COVID-19.

The CDR3 region is CATRFGAGEGGYTF. For the CDR3, the DNA is TGTGCTACTAGGTTTGGCGCCGGGGAAGGTGGCTACACCTTC. The chain uses TRBV19 and TRBJ1-2; D is uncertain. This CDR3 has 14 residues. Germline V gene lookup returns CDR1 LNHDA and CDR2 SQIVND (reference sequence).